Below are 5 T cell receptor beta chains sequenced from a single sample in a study of T cell repertoires in cytomegalovirus infection. TCRdb re-called the reads with MiXCR, one entry per CDR3 protein. The top ten hold roughly 10% of the sample, which has almost 500,000 distinct CDR3 sequences, over 9% seen once. Sequenced input: PBMCs. The receptors stem from a human donor in good health (CMV status not recorded). Some clones in this sample may be carry-over from other donors' samples.

This clonotype was found a few times. The chain employs TRBV7-9 and TRBJ2-1, with unresolved D. This CDR3 spans 13 amino acids. V was pared by 3 bases and J by 8 bases, with 11 bases between. Germline loops: CDR1 SEHNR, CDR2 FQNEAQ (reference sequence). As DNA, the CDR3 is TGTGCCAGCAGCTTCGGCCTTTTGGATGAGCAGTTCTTC. Protein product: CASSFGLLDEQFF.

The chain uses TRBV2 and TRBJ2-7, with 11 nucleotides matching TRBD2. The CDR3 covers 15 residues. Trimming at V came to 2 bases and at J to 5 bases, leaving 5 bases not matched to a gene. CDR1 is SNHLY and CDR2 is FYNNEI in the germline V gene. The CDR3 DNA reads as TGTGCCAGCAGTGAAAGTACTAGCGGGGGCAACGAGCAGTACTTC. This codes for CASSESTSGGNEQYF.

This clonotype has only one observation. One end of the junction fails to match germline, which may point to a read error. The rearrangement links TRBV19 to TRBJ2-2, with a weak D call TRBD2 (7 bases). The CDR3 contains 15 residues. Germline assignment: CDR1 LNHDA and CDR2 SQIVND (reference sequence). CDR3 protein: CATRGGGGYTGELLF. CDR3 DNA: TGTGCCACCCGCGGAGGGGGGGGTTACACCGGGGAGCTGTTGTTT.

This clonotype showed up many times. The chain recombines TRBV5-4 with TRBJ2-7, with 14 positions matching TRBD2. Germline CDR1 and CDR2: SGHNT and YYREEE (reference sequence). Trimming at V came to 0 bases and at J to 1 base, leaving 6 bases not matched to a gene. The CDR3 has 18 residues. As DNA, the CDR3 is TGTGCCAGCAGCTTGGAGGGACTAGCGGGAGATCGATCCTACGAGCAGTACTTC. Its protein is CASSLEGLAGDRSYEQYF. The whole variable domain, filled in from reference TRBV5-4 and TRBJ2-7, reads ETGVTQSPTHLIKTRGQQVTLRCSSQSGHNTVSWYQQALGQGPQFIFQYYREEENGRGNFPPRFSGLQFPNYSSELNVNALELDDSALYLCASSLEGLAGDRSYEQYFGPGTRLTVT.

Only one count was recorded for this clonotype. This sequence joins TRBV20-1 and TRBJ1-3, with TRBD1 matching 9 bases. This CDR3 comprises 14 residues. V lost 3 bases, J lost 4 bases, and 4 bases stayed unmatched. The germline V gene encodes CDR1 DFQATT and CDR2 SNEGSKA (reference sequence). CDR3 nucleotides: TGCAGTGCTAGCTCGGGACAGGGAGGAAACACCATATATTTT. This translates into CSASSGQGGNTIYF.